The next 15 T cell receptor beta chains were all read from a single sample in a study of low-dose radiotherapy and immunotherapy resistance in tumors. Covering alpha and beta chains, TRAV- and TRBV-specific primers were used for the first-strand cDNA. TCR amplification used roughly 20 PCR cycles, a constant-region primer and a V-primer adapter. In TCRdb, the reads were re-called with MiXCR into one record per CDR3 protein. The sample includes tens of thousands of distinct CDR3 sequences, about 23% of them seen just once. Time point of the sample: before trial treatment. The specimen was PBMCs, collected before treatment. The source is a male donor with prostate cancer.

The chain couples TRBV28 to TRBJ1-1; a possible D gene is TRBD1 (5 bases). CDR1 and CDR2 (germline): MDHEN, SYDVKM. The ends were cut back, 5 bases at V and 10 bases at J, with 26 bases in the middle. This CDR3 region has 16 residues. This CDR3 reads CASSTRVTGIAGVAFF. The CDR3 nucleotides read TGTGCCAGCAGTACCCGAGTAACCGGAATTGCGGGGGTAGCTTTCTTT.

This clonotype occurred many times. The genes are TRBV20-1 and TRBJ2-3, with D perhaps given as TRBD1 or TRBD2 (5 bases each). CDR3 length equals 15 residues. V lost 4 bases and J lost 1, with 15 bases in between. Germline lookup yields CDR1 DFQATT and CDR2 SNEGSKA (reference sequence). The CDR3 DNA sequence: TGCAGTGCTACGTGGCCGGGACCTGGCACAGATACGCAGTATTTT. As protein: CSATWPGPGTDTQYF.

This clonotype appeared many times. The chain combines TRBV2 with TRBJ2-6; no clear D. Germline V CDR1 and CDR2: SNHLY, FYNNEI. The V gene lost 7 bases and the J gene lost 0 bases, with 1 base spanning the gap. The CDR3 is 12 amino acids. The CDR3 bases are TGTGCCAGCAACTCTGGGGCCAACGTCCTGACTTTC. It specifies CASNSGANVLTF.

The table lists this clonotype with a few counts. The V gene is TRBV6-1, the J gene TRBJ2-4; D is ambiguous. The germline V gene has CDR1 MNHNS and CDR2 SASEGT. The V end was cut by 4 bases, the J end by 0 bases, with 10 bases between. The CDR3 is 15 amino acids. The CDR3: CASSGERLAKNIQYF. The CDR3 bases are TGTGCCAGCAGTGGCGAGAGACTAGCCAAAAACATTCAGTACTTC.

This clonotype was counted at least ten times. This may be a read error: a much more frequent sequence differs by one nucleotide. The CDR3 DNA reads TGTGCCAGCAGTGGGGGCACAGATACGCAGTATTTT. It encodes CASSGGTDTQYF. The genes are TRBV2 and TRBJ2-3, with unresolved D. The CDR3 has 12 residues. V was cut by 4 bases and J by 1 base, with 3 bases left in between. In germline, CDR1 is SNHLY, CDR2 FYNNEI.

V and J are TRBV27 and TRBJ2-7, with TRBD1 identical over 9 bases. There are 15 residues in the CDR3. Losses at the gene ends were 5 bases for V and 5 bases for J; bases not matched to a gene: 10. Germline CDR1 is MNHEY and CDR2 is SMNVEV (reference sequence). In nucleotides, the CDR3 is TGTGCCAGCAGTCCGGCCGGGACAGGGTCCAACGAGCAGTACTTC. Translating gives CASSPAGTGSNEQYF.

Concerning this clonotype: This sequence is one base from a far larger clone and is likely a read error. This CDR3 is missing its conserved last phenylalanine or tryptophan, likely due to a read error. The V gene is TRBV7-9, the J gene TRBJ2-7; D tentatively fits TRBD1 or TRBD2 (6 bases each). CDR3 size: 14 residues. V was trimmed by 10 bases and J by 1 base, leaving 17 bases between them. Germline V gene sequence: CDR1 SEHNR, CDR2 FQNEAQ (reference sequence). For the CDR3, the DNA is TGTGCCACCCGGAAGGGGGGCCTTTCCTACGAGCAGTACTTA. Translated: CATRKGGLSYEQYL.

This clonotype showed up many times. V gene TRBV7-3 combines with J gene TRBJ2-6; D may be TRBD1 (7 bases). CDR1 and CDR2 from the germline V gene are SGHTA and FQGTGA. V dropped 5 bases and J dropped 4 bases, with 15 bases sitting between them. CDR3 size: 16 residues. CDR3 sequence: CASSRQGLGGANVLTF. Here the CDR3 DNA reads TGTGCCAGCAGCCGACAGGGACTGGGGGGGGCCAACGTCCTGACTTTC.

This clonotype came up many times. The rearrangement links TRBV7-2 to TRBJ2-7, with D perhaps TRBD2 (6 bases). V dropped 3 bases and J dropped 2 bases, with 11 bases sitting between them. Germline V CDR1 and CDR2: SGHTA, FQGNSA. The CDR3 consists of 14 residues. CDR3 nucleotide sequence: TGTGCCAGCAGCTTTACGGGGGTGGCCTACGAGCAGTACTTC. Its protein product is CASSFTGVAYEQYF.

This clonotype appeared many times. The chain carries TRBV5-8 and TRBJ2-6; no definite D call. The germline gives CDR1 SGHTS, CDR2 YDEGEE. The CDR3 consists of 16 residues. V was pared by 4 bases and J by 0 bases, with 11 bases between. This chain's CDR3 is CASSTTGPSGANVLTF. CDR3 in DNA: TGTGCCAGCAGCACTACTGGACCCTCTGGGGCCAACGTCCTGACTTTC.

The chain combines TRBV19 with TRBJ2-3; possibly TRBD1 or TRBD2 for D (6 bases each). Deletions cut 3 bases from V and 6 bases from J, with 13 bases between. The CDR3 sequence is 14 residues long. CDR1 LNHDA and CDR2 SQIVND come from the germline V gene (reference sequence). The CDR3 nucleotides are TGTGCCAGTAGTATTTCCGGGGGCAGGGATACGCAGTATTTT. Translating gives CASSISGGRDTQYF.

In this sample, this clonotype turned up many times. The J gene is TRBJ2-7, the V gene TRBV15, with D perhaps matching TRBD2 (6 bases). Trimming took off 0 bases at V and 3 bases at J, with 9 bases between the two ends. This CDR3 is built from 14 residues. From germline, CDR1 is LNHNV and CDR2 YYDKDF (reference sequence). CDR3 nucleotide sequence: TGTGCCACCAGCAGAGATCGGGGAGGCTACGAGCAGTACTTC. Protein product: CATSRDRGGYEQYF.

This clonotype was seen many times. V usage is TRBV7-2 and J usage is TRBJ1-6, with TRBD1 matching 9 bases. The CDR3 extends over 16 amino acids. V shed 5 bases and J 9 bases; nucleotides not matched to a gene: 11. Looked up from germline, CDR1 is SGHTA and CDR2 is FQGNSA. DNA of the CDR3: TGTGCCAGCAGCCCTAGGGGGACAGGGCTGAGTTCACCCCTCCACTTT. This encodes CASSPRGTGLSSPLHF.

The gene calls are TRBV19 and TRBJ1-5; the D is unclear. The CDR3 sequence is 16 residues long. V gave up 1 base and J gave up 3 bases, with 13 bases separating them. The germline V gene has CDR1 LNHDA and CDR2 SQIVND (reference sequence). For the CDR3, the DNA is TGTGCCAGTAGTATAGGTACAACTATACTCAATCAGCCCCAGCATTTT. Its protein is CASSIGTTILNQPQHF.

This chain links TRBV12-5 with TRBJ2-5, with 10 bases aligning to TRBD1. Unmatched junction bases numbered 8, after V lost 6 bases and J lost 4 bases. The germline V gene encodes CDR1 LGHNT and CDR2 FRNRAP. The CDR3 covers 15 residues. CDR3 sequence reads: CASGRDRGPPETQYF. CDR3 in DNA: TGTGCTAGTGGCCGGGACAGGGGCCCTCCAGAGACCCAGTACTTC.